These 23 T cell receptor beta chains were sequenced from one sample in a study of cytomegalovirus exposure and HLA in healthy donors. PCR was performed using 60 Vbeta and 13 Jbeta primers. The assay was immunoSEQ multiplex PCR, and TCRdb's table has in-frame clones only and misses some. In the table there are about 110,000 clones, about 68% of which are singletons. The sequenced sample consisted of PBMCs. These receptors originate from a woman in her 40s in good health and CMV-seropositive.

This clone was detected once. The rearrangement uses TRBV4-1 and TRBJ2-1; 10 bases match TRBD2. This CDR3 contains 16 residues. The V gene end was trimmed by 1 base and the J gene end by 8 bases; junction bases not matched to a gene: 8. The germline V gene encodes CDR1 MGHRA and CDR2 YSYEKL. The CDR3 reads CASSQVPSGGAYEQFF. CDR3 DNA: TGCGCCAGCAGCCAAGTCCCCAGCGGGGGGGCCTATGAGCAGTTCTTC.

J is TRBJ2-1 and V is TRBV7-2; the match to TRBD1 covers 7 bases. CDR3 size: 14 residues. V shed 3 bases, J shed 8 bases, and the junction held 7 bases outside the gene matches. Germline V lookup: CDR1 SGHTA, CDR2 FQGNSA. CDR3 loop: CASSFRGWGDEQFF. The CDR3 DNA reads TGTGCCAGCAGCTTCAGGGGGTGGGGCGATGAGCAGTTCTTC. Full variable domain (outside the CDR3, taken from reference TRBV7-2 and TRBJ2-1): GAGVSQSPSNKVTEKGKDVELRCDPISGHTALYWYRQSLGQGLEFLIYFQGNSAPDKSGLPSDRFSAERTGGSVSTLTIQRTQQEDSAVYLCASSFRGWGDEQFFGPGTRLTVL.

This chain uses TRBV7-9 with TRBJ1-4; D possibly corresponds to TRBD1 (5 bases). V was pared by 0 bases and J by 10 bases, with 9 bases between. Germline loops: CDR1 SEHNR, CDR2 FQNEAQ (reference sequence). The CDR3 contains 13 residues. The CDR3 coding sequence is TGTGCCAGCAGCTTAGCCCTCGGGGGAAAACTGTTTTTT. Amino acid sequence: CASSLALGGKLFF.

This clone was counted once. This chain connects TRBV5-1 to TRBJ2-7, with 9 bases matching TRBD1. The length of the CDR3 is 16 residues. CDR1 SGHRS and CDR2 YFSETQ come from the germline V gene. V was clipped by 4 bases and J by 4 bases; unmatched bases: 12. CDR3 protein: CASSRARTGELYEQYF. In DNA, the CDR3 is TGCGCCAGCAGCCGAGCAAGGACAGGGGAATTATACGAGCAGTACTTC. The variable domain in full, completed from reference TRBV5-1 and TRBJ2-7, reads KAGVTQTPRYLIKTRGQQVTLSCSPISGHRSVSWYQQTPGQGLQFLFEYFSETQRNKGNFPGRFSGRQFSNSRSEMNVSTLELGDSALYLCASSRARTGELYEQYFGPGTRLTVT.

The chain employs TRBV7-8 and TRBJ1-3, with 7 bases aligning to TRBD1. Germline CDR1 and CDR2: SGHVS and FQNEAQ. The V gene end was trimmed by 4 bases and the J gene end by 0 bases; junction bases not matched to a gene: 6. This CDR3 contains 16 residues. The CDR3 nucleotides are TGTGCCAGCAGCTCCTTCGGGACAGCCTCTGGAAACACCATATATTTT. Protein: CASSSFGTASGNTIYF.

CDR3 protein: CASSRQGIGKNIQYF. CDR3 DNA: TGTGCCAGCAGTCGACAGGGGATAGGCAAAAACATTCAGTACTTC. The chain couples TRBV27 to TRBJ2-4, with 8 bases aligning to TRBD1. V lost 5 bases, J lost 3 bases, and 6 bases stayed unmatched. CDR1 is MNHEY, CDR2 SMNVEV, per germline (reference sequence). CDR3 length: 15 amino acids.

The V call is TRBV2, the J call TRBJ1-6; possible D gene TRBD1, 5 bases. The CDR3 is 15 amino acids. CDR1 is SNHLY and CDR2 is FYNNEI in the germline V gene. V lost 3 bases, J lost 7 bases, and 13 bases lay in between. The CDR3, as DNA: TGTGCCAGCAGTGACCCCCCAGGGTACAATTCACCCCTCCACTTT. Its translation: CASSDPPGYNSPLHF.

This chain links TRBV7-9 with TRBJ2-5, with 7 bases that match TRBD2. Germline CDR1 and CDR2: SEHNR and FQNEAQ (reference sequence). The CDR3 runs 15 residues. V gave up 0 bases and J gave up 5 bases; unmatched junction bases: 6. The CDR3 sequence: CASSLATSRTETQYF. CDR3 DNA sequence: TGTGCCAGCAGCTTAGCGACTAGCCGTACGGAGACCCAGTACTTC.

The rearrangement links TRBV7-9 to TRBJ2-7; D ambiguous. The CDR3 spans 18 residues. Trimming stripped 1 base from V and 0 bases from J, with 19 bases between. Germline V gene lookup returns CDR1 SEHNR and CDR2 FQNEAQ (reference sequence). The CDR3, as DNA: TGTGCCAGCAGCTTAGATCTCTTTGGGCAGAAGAGCTCCTACGAGCAGTACTTC. Its translation: CASSLDLFGQKSSYEQYF.

V is TRBV6-1 and J is TRBJ1-5; D is possibly TRBD1 (6 bases). V shed 0 bases and J shed 1 base, with 13 bases lying between them. The germline CDR1 and CDR2 sequences are MNHNS and SASEGT. This CDR3 spans 17 amino acids. The CDR3 loop reads CASSEAGGRGSNQPQHF. As DNA, the CDR3 is TGTGCCAGCAGTGAAGCAGGGGGGAGGGGAAGCAATCAGCCCCAGCATTTT.

This chain joins TRBV5-1 and TRBJ2-7; TRBD2 agrees at 14 bases. From germline, CDR1 is SGHRS and CDR2 YFSETQ. CDR3 length equals 17 residues. J lost 3 bases, V lost 0 bases, and 5 bases had no gene match. CDR3 region: CASSLARGLAGVYEQYF. The CDR3 DNA sequence: TGCGCCAGCAGCTTGGCTCGGGGACTAGCGGGAGTCTACGAGCAGTACTTC.

As for this clone: The same CDR3 also results from other DNA sequences found in this sample. The CDR3 DNA is TGTGCCAGCAGCCTCACAGGGTACGAGCAGTACTTC. It translates to CASSLTGYEQYF. The chain joins TRBV7-9 to TRBJ2-7, with D possibly TRBD1 on 6 matching bases. This CDR3 is 12 amino acids long. Per germline, CDR1 SEHNR and CDR2 FQNEAQ (reference sequence). V gave up 5 bases and J gave up 4 bases, with 9 bases separating them.

The J gene is TRBJ2-3, the V gene TRBV5-1, with TRBD2 identical over 8 bases. The CDR3 is 15 amino acids. Germline V CDR1 and CDR2: SGHRS, YFSETQ. The trim removed 4 bases at V and 0 bases at J, leaving 4 bases unmatched. DNA of the CDR3: TGCGCCAGCAGCCCCTTAGCGGGAAGCACAGATACGCAGTATTTT. This sequence encodes CASSPLAGSTDTQYF.

This clone was observed once. This chain connects TRBV6-5 to TRBJ2-1; 9 nucleotides agree with TRBD1. Trimming at V came to 6 bases and at J to 8 bases, leaving 8 bases not matched to a gene. This CDR3 comprises 14 residues. The germline V gene encodes CDR1 MNHEY and CDR2 SVGAGI. The CDR3 DNA reads TGTGCCAGCAGACCAACCGGGACAGGGCATGAGCAGTTCTTC. This encodes CASRPTGTGHEQFF.

This sequence joins TRBV14 and TRBJ1-5; D gene uncertain. The length of the CDR3 is 18 residues. V gave up 2 bases and J gave up 0 bases, with 17 bases separating them. Germline CDR1 is SGHDN and CDR2 is FVKESK. CDR3 loop: CASSQPGGRRHSNQPQHF. The CDR3 DNA reads as TGTGCCAGCAGCCAACCCGGTGGCAGACGACATAGCAATCAGCCCCAGCATTTT.

This clone has a handful of counts. J is TRBJ2-3 and V is TRBV5-1; D unclear. CDR3 size: 15 residues. V lost 0 bases, J lost 0 bases, and 8 bases lay in between. In germline, CDR1 is SGHRS, CDR2 YFSETQ. In nucleotides, the CDR3 is TGCGCCAGCAGCTTGGAACCTACTAGCACAGATACGCAGTATTTT. Residues: CASSLEPTSTDTQYF.

A word on this clone: The same CDR3 can be traced to other DNA sequences in this sample. The V call is TRBV7-6, the J call TRBJ1-1; a weak D match, TRBD1 (6 bases). V was pared by 0 bases and J by 6 bases, with 8 bases between. This CDR3 region has 13 residues. Germline values: CDR1 SGHVS, CDR2 FNYEAQ. CDR3 bases: TGTGCCAGCAGCTTAGCCGAGGGGGCTGAAGCTTTCTTT. Protein sequence: CASSLAEGAEAFF.

A single count supports this clone. CDR3 bases: TGTGCCAGCAGGAGGTTCACGGAATCCTACGAGCAGTACTTC. Translated: CASRRFTESYEQYF. This chain joins TRBV6-6 and TRBJ2-7; no definite D call. V was shortened by 6 bases and J by 1 base, with 13 bases between the two germline ends. Per germline, CDR1 MNHNY and CDR2 SVGAGI (reference sequence). This CDR3 comprises 14 residues.

This clone showed up just once. This chain connects TRBV13 to TRBJ2-5; TRBD1 aligns across 8 bases. After removal of 4 bases from V and 11 bases from J, the junction contained 12 bases not matched to a gene. There are 14 residues in the CDR3. CDR1 PRHDT and CDR2 FYEKMQ come from the germline V gene (reference sequence). The CDR3 loop is CASSSSYRGSEQYF. CDR3 DNA sequence: TGTGCCAGCAGCTCCTCTTACAGGGGGTCGGAGCAGTACTTC. Full variable domain (missing parts from reference TRBV13 and TRBJ2-5): AAGVIQSPRHLIKEKRETATLKCYPIPRHDTVYWYQQGPGQDPQFLISFYEKMQSDKGSIPDRFSAQQFSDYHSELNMSSLELGDSALYFCASSSSYRGSEQYFGPGTRLLVL.

The rearrangement links TRBV4-3 to TRBJ1-2; TRBD1 is a possible D gene (6 bases). Germline loops: CDR1 LGHNA, CDR2 YSLEER. Trimming removed 3 bases from V and 6 bases from J, with 11 bases in between. The CDR3 extends over 13 amino acids. Here the CDR3 DNA reads TGCGCCAGCAGCCAGGACAGAGTGAATGGCTACACCTTC. Translated, it gives CASSQDRVNGYTF.

The chain carries TRBV4-2 and TRBJ2-2; 7 bases are shared with TRBD2. The germline gives CDR1 LGHNA, CDR2 YNFKEQ. The CDR3 is made up of 17 amino acids. V lost 4 bases, J lost 0 bases, and 8 bases stayed unmatched. For the CDR3, the DNA is TGTGCCAGCAGCCCTAGGGCTAGCGGTACGAACACCGGGGAGCTGTTTTTT. Its protein is CASSPRASGTNTGELFF.

This chain connects TRBV5-1 to TRBJ2-1; 7 positions match TRBD2. This CDR3 has 16 residues. The V gene end was trimmed by 4 bases and the J gene end by 9 bases; junction bases not matched to a gene: 16. In germline, CDR1 is SGHRS, CDR2 YFSETQ. The CDR3 region has the DNA TGCGCCAGCAGCATGAGTGGGGCTAGCGGCGGGGGTGAGCAGTTCTTC. It yields the protein CASSMSGASGGGEQFF. The full variable domain, its missing parts supplied by reference TRBV5-1 and TRBJ2-1, is KAGVTQTPRYLIKTRGQQVTLSCSPISGHRSVSWYQQTPGQGLQFLFEYFSETQRNKGNFPGRFSGRQFSNSRSEMNVSTLELGDSALYLCASSMSGASGGGEQFFGPGTRLTVL.

This clone has a single count. J is TRBJ2-2 and V is TRBV5-1; 7 nucleotides match TRBD1. The CDR3 spans 14 residues. Germline V gene data show CDR1 as SGHRS and CDR2 as YFSETQ. Trimming cost V 3 bases and J 6 bases; bases outside gene matches: 5. The CDR3: CASSSSRGSGELFF. The CDR3, as DNA: TGCGCCAGCAGCTCCTCCAGGGGGTCCGGGGAGCTGTTTTTT.